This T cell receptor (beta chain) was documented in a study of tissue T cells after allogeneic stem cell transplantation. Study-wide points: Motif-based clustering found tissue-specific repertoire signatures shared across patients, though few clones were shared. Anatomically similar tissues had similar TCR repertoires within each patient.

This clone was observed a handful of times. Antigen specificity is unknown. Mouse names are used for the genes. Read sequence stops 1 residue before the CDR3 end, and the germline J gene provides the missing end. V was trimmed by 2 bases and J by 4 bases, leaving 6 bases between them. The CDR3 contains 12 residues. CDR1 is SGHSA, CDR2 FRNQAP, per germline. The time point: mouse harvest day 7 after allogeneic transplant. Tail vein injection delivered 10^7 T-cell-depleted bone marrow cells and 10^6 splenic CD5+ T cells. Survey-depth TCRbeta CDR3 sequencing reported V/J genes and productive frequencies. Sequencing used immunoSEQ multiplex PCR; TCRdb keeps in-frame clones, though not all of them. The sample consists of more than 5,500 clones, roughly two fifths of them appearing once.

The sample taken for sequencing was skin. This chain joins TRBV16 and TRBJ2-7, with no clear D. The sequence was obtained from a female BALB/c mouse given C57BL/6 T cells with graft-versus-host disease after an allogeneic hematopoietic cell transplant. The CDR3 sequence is CASSLKGYEQYF. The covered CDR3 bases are TGTGCAAGCAGCTTAAAAGGGTATGAACAGTAC.